Included here is one T cell receptor (beta chain) sequence, with context. What it binds is unknown. This sample was taken from a study of cytomegalovirus exposure and HLA in healthy donors. The wider study: Assignment to the Caucasian-associated ancestry cluster applied to around four fifths of the approximately 370 genotyped donors. Overall study results and limits: The study reported that TCR beta sequences accurately predicted HLA-A and HLA-B alleles in most subjects. The study had only CMV serostatus as immune exposure information.

The PCR contained 60 Vbeta and 13 Jbeta primers. Profiled with immunoSEQ multiplex PCR; TCRdb holds only in-frame clones, not every one. The table lists roughly 71,000 clones, 74% of them singletons. Trimming at V came to 6 bases and at J to 0 bases, leaving 4 bases not matched to a gene. This CDR3 spans 15 amino acids. Germline values: CDR1 MNHEY, CDR2 SVGAGI. This sequence joins TRBV6-5 and TRBJ2-2; 7 bases match TRBD2. The sequence was obtained from a human donor in good health. Sequencing input: PBMCs. The CDR3 sequence is CASRTGRANTGELFF. CDR3 in DNA: TGTGCCAGCAGGACGGGGAGGGCGAACACCGGGGAGCTGTTTTTT.